The rows below give T cell receptor beta chains drawn from one sample of a study of T cell responses to AZD1222 COVID-19 vaccine. Libraries were prepared by immunoSEQ multiplex PCR; TCRdb keeps only in-frame clonotypes and omits some of them. Here the sample spans roughly 200,000 clones, 85% to 95% being singletons. Sequenced here: peripheral blood, sampled on day 0 of AZD1222 vaccination. These receptors all stem from an adult in good health. The CDR3 runs from the conserved cysteine through the conserved F or W. The D gene is left open where the match is weak. The listing skips clone size in some rows; elsewhere it reads once, few, many or a size class.

abundance: .
v_gene: TRBV9
j_gene: TRBJ1-3
d_gene: .
CDR3aa: CASSVEFSGNTIYF
CDR3nt: TGTGCCAGCAGCGTAGAGTTCTCTGGAAACACCATATATTTT

abundance: .
v_gene: TRBV18
j_gene: TRBJ1-6
d_gene: .
CDR3aa: CASSPRDAGTVPYSPLHF
CDR3nt: TGTGCCAGCTCCCCACGGGACGCCGGAACTGTCCCTTATTCACCCCTCCACTTT

abundance: .
v_gene: TRBV18
j_gene: TRBJ2-6
d_gene: .
CDR3aa: CASSPTIPGSGANVLTF
CDR3nt: TGTGCCAGCTCACCAACCATACCGGGCTCTGGGGCCAACGTCCTGACTTTC

abundance: .
v_gene: TRBV19
j_gene: TRBJ2-1
d_gene: TRBD2
CDR3aa: CASSIVLAGGLGQFF
CDR3nt: TGTGCCAGTAGTATAGTTCTAGCGGGGGGCCTTGGGCAGTTCTTC

abundance: .
v_gene: TRBV7-2
j_gene: TRBJ1-5
d_gene: TRBD1
CDR3aa: CASSLITGAINQPQHF
CDR3nt: TGTGCCAGCAGCTTAATTACAGGGGCTATCAATCAGCCCCAGCATTTT

abundance: .
v_gene: TRBV6-4
j_gene: TRBJ2-2
d_gene: .
CDR3aa: CASSDSMGSGELFF
CDR3nt: TGTGCCAGCAGTGACTCGATGGGATCCGGGGAGCTGTTTTTT

abundance: .
v_gene: TRBV10-3
j_gene: TRBJ1-6
d_gene: .
CDR3aa: CAISESSSYNSPLHF
CDR3nt: TGTGCCATCAGTGAGTCAAGCTCCTATAATTCACCCCTCCACTTT

abundance: .
v_gene: TRBV7-8
j_gene: TRBJ1-4
d_gene: .
CDR3aa: CASSFPLGGNDEKLFF
CDR3nt: TGTGCCAGCAGCTTCCCCTTGGGCGGCAATGATGAAAAACTGTTTTTT

abundance: .
v_gene: TRBV24-1
j_gene: TRBJ1-5
d_gene: .
CDR3aa: CATSDYEGQPQHF
CDR3nt: TGTGCCACCAGTGATTACGAGGGTCAGCCCCAGCATTTT

abundance: once
v_gene: TRBV3-1/TRBV3-2
j_gene: TRBJ1-4
d_gene: .
CDR3aa: CASSLVNEKLFF
CDR3nt: TGTGCCAGCAGCCTAGTTAATGAAAAACTGTTTTTT

abundance: few
v_gene: TRBV12-3/TRBV12-4
j_gene: TRBJ1-2
d_gene: .
CDR3aa: CASSSRFYGYTF
CDR3nt: TGTGCCAGCAGTTCCAGGTTCTATGGCTACACCTTC

abundance: .
v_gene: TRBV2
j_gene: TRBJ2-7
d_gene: TRBD1
CDR3aa: CAGRQGSHEQYF
CDR3nt: TGTGCCGGAAGACAGGGGTCCCACGAGCAGTACTTC

abundance: .
v_gene: TRBV28
j_gene: TRBJ1-2
d_gene: .
CDR3aa: CASSLAQAGNYGYTF
CDR3nt: TGTGCCAGCAGTTTAGCCCAAGCAGGGAACTATGGCTACACCTTC

abundance: .
v_gene: TRBV6-6
j_gene: TRBJ2-3
d_gene: TRBD2
CDR3aa: CASRAGGPIDTQYF
CDR3nt: TGTGCCAGCAGGGCGGGGGGGCCAATAGATACGCAGTATTTT

abundance: .
v_gene: TRBV28
j_gene: TRBJ2-5
d_gene: .
CDR3aa: CASSVRVLGETQYF
CDR3nt: TGTGCCAGCAGTGTCCGGGTCCTAGGGGAGACCCAGTACTTC

abundance: .
v_gene: TRBV7-3
j_gene: TRBJ2-7
d_gene: .
CDR3aa: CASSLTPSSWSYEQYF
CDR3nt: TGTGCCAGCAGCTTAACGCCCTCTTCCTGGTCCTACGAGCAGTACTTC

abundance: .
v_gene: TRBV28
j_gene: TRBJ2-1
d_gene: TRBD2
CDR3aa: CASIAGGRNEQFF
CDR3nt: TGTGCCAGCATAGCGGGGGGGCGGAATGAGCAGTTCTTC

abundance: few
v_gene: TRBV4-2
j_gene: TRBJ1-2
d_gene: .
CDR3aa: CASSQGTVGDGYTF
CDR3nt: TGTGCCAGCAGCCAAGGAACCGTGGGGGATGGCTACACCTTC

abundance: .
v_gene: TRBV9
j_gene: TRBJ1-3
d_gene: .
CDR3aa: CASSVDRNSGNTIYF
CDR3nt: TGTGCCAGCAGCGTAGACCGGAACTCTGGAAACACCATATATTTT

abundance: .
v_gene: TRBV3-1/TRBV3-2
j_gene: TRBJ2-1
d_gene: TRBD1
CDR3aa: CASSVPGQRRIEQFF
CDR3nt: TGTGCCAGCAGCGTACCGGGACAGAGGCGAATTGAGCAGTTCTTC

abundance: .
v_gene: TRBV30
j_gene: TRBJ1-2
d_gene: TRBD1
CDR3aa: CAWSVQEGAYGYTF
CDR3nt: TGTGCCTGGAGTGTACAGGAGGGGGCCTATGGCTACACCTTC

abundance: few
v_gene: TRBV9
j_gene: TRBJ2-5
d_gene: TRBD2
CDR3aa: CASAVTSGSQETQYF
CDR3nt: TGTGCCAGCGCGGTTACTAGCGGTTCCCAAGAGACCCAGTACTTC

abundance: .
v_gene: TRBV10-3
j_gene: TRBJ1-2
d_gene: TRBD1
CDR3aa: CAISVRGRSYTF
CDR3nt: TGTGCCATCAGTGTGAGGGGGCGAAGCTACACCTTC

abundance: once
v_gene: TRBV3-1/TRBV3-2
j_gene: TRBJ2-4
d_gene: .
CDR3aa: CASSQEGTKNIQYF
CDR3nt: TGTGCCAGCAGCCAGGAAGGTACCAAAAACATTCAGTACTTC

abundance: .
v_gene: TRBV6-6
j_gene: TRBJ1-5
d_gene: .
CDR3aa: CASEAEAYQPQHF
CDR3nt: TGTGCCTCCGAGGCAGAAGCATACCAGCCCCAGCATTTT

abundance: .
v_gene: TRBV7-8
j_gene: TRBJ2-3
d_gene: .
CDR3aa: CASTPRQFTDTQYF
CDR3nt: TGTGCCAGCACCCCAAGACAGTTCACAGATACGCAGTATTTT

abundance: .
v_gene: TRBV4-1
j_gene: TRBJ2-1
d_gene: .
CDR3aa: CASSQVGDNEQFF
CDR3nt: TGCGCCAGCAGCCAAGTAGGGGACAATGAGCAGTTCTTC

abundance: .
v_gene: TRBV10-3
j_gene: TRBJ2-2
d_gene: TRBD2
CDR3aa: CAITDLAGLTNTGELFF
CDR3nt: TGTGCCATCACCGACCTAGCGGGGCTAACGAACACCGGGGAGCTGTTTTTT

abundance: .
v_gene: TRBV7-9
j_gene: TRBJ2-1
d_gene: TRBD2
CDR3aa: CASSLATSPPFYNEQFF
CDR3nt: TGTGCCAGCAGCTTAGCGACTAGCCCCCCTTTTTACAATGAGCAGTTCTTC

abundance: .
v_gene: TRBV4-3
j_gene: TRBJ2-3
d_gene: .
CDR3aa: CASSLRALSTDTQYF
CDR3nt: TGCGCCAGCAGCCTAAGAGCACTCAGCACAGATACGCAGTATTTT

abundance: .
v_gene: TRBV5-1
j_gene: TRBJ2-5
d_gene: .
CDR3aa: CASSLAVREGGETQYF
CDR3nt: TGCGCCAGCAGCTTGGCCGTCAGGGAGGGGGGAGAGACCCAGTACTTC

abundance: .
v_gene: TRBV3-1/TRBV3-2
j_gene: TRBJ1-1
d_gene: .
CDR3aa: CASRQTGHSNTEAFF
CDR3nt: TGTGCCAGCAGGCAAACGGGACACTCTAACACTGAAGCTTTCTTT

abundance: .
v_gene: TRBV7-2
j_gene: TRBJ1-4
d_gene: .
CDR3aa: CASSFGSTNEKLFF
CDR3nt: TGTGCCAGCAGCTTCGGATCAACTAATGAAAAACTGTTTTTT

abundance: .
v_gene: TRBV7-6
j_gene: TRBJ1-2
d_gene: TRBD1
CDR3aa: CASSKGTGGSNYGYTF
CDR3nt: TGTGCCAGCAGCAAAGGGACAGGGGGCTCTAACTATGGCTACACCTTC

abundance: .
v_gene: TRBV5-1
j_gene: TRBJ1-4
d_gene: .
CDR3aa: CASSKEVPGAEKLFF
CDR3nt: TGCGCCAGCAGCAAGGAGGTTCCAGGGGCAGAAAAACTGTTTTTT

abundance: .
v_gene: TRBV12-3/TRBV12-4
j_gene: TRBJ1-2
d_gene: .
CDR3aa: CASRAGTNYGYTF
CDR3nt: TGTGCCAGCAGGGCAGGGACGAACTATGGCTACACCTTC

abundance: .
v_gene: TRBV7-6
j_gene: TRBJ2-5
d_gene: TRBD1
CDR3aa: CASSSPGQGAETQYF
CDR3nt: TGTGCCAGCAGCTCTCCGGGACAGGGGGCTGAGACCCAGTACTTC

abundance: .
v_gene: TRBV9
j_gene: TRBJ1-2
d_gene: .
CDR3aa: CASSVQGYGYTF
CDR3nt: TGTGCCAGCAGCGTACAGGGGTATGGCTACACCTTC

abundance: .
v_gene: TRBV7-6
j_gene: TRBJ2-1
d_gene: .
CDR3aa: CASSLNIWGAEEQFF
CDR3nt: TGTGCCAGCAGCTTAAATATTTGGGGTGCCGAGGAGCAGTTCTTC

abundance: .
v_gene: TRBV19
j_gene: TRBJ2-7
d_gene: .
CDR3aa: CASSSRRLTGGGNEQYF
CDR3nt: TGTGCCAGTAGTTCACGAAGGTTGACAGGTGGAGGGAACGAGCAGTACTTC

abundance: once
v_gene: TRBV7-2
j_gene: TRBJ1-3
d_gene: .
CDR3aa: CASSFAGLGNTIYF
CDR3nt: TGTGCCAGCAGCTTTGCGGGTTTGGGAAACACCATATATTTT

abundance: .
v_gene: TRBV9
j_gene: TRBJ2-1
d_gene: .
CDR3aa: CASSLLGTAYNEQFF
CDR3nt: TGTGCCAGCAGCCTTTTGGGGACGGCCTACAATGAGCAGTTCTTC

abundance: .
v_gene: TRBV21-1
j_gene: TRBJ2-5
d_gene: .
CDR3aa: CATKRGRGETQYF
CDR3nt: TGTGCCACCAAACGAGGCAGGGGGGAGACCCAGTACTTC

abundance: .
v_gene: TRBV2
j_gene: TRBJ2-1
d_gene: .
CDR3aa: CASSVRQDYNEQFF
CDR3nt: TGTGCCAGCAGTGTGCGACAGGACTACAATGAGCAGTTCTTC

abundance: .
v_gene: TRBV6-5
j_gene: TRBJ1-1
d_gene: .
CDR3aa: CASSYGRGTEAFF
CDR3nt: TGTGCCAGCAGTTACGGGAGGGGCACTGAAGCTTTCTTT

abundance: .
v_gene: TRBV6-5
j_gene: TRBJ2-5
d_gene: TRBD2
CDR3aa: CASSFGGAGEETQYF
CDR3nt: TGTGCCAGCAGTTTCGGGGGGGCCGGGGAGGAGACCCAGTACTTC

abundance: .
v_gene: TRBV25-1
j_gene: TRBJ1-2
d_gene: .
CDR3aa: CASSDVGSGGGYTF
CDR3nt: TGTGCCAGCAGTGATGTGGGGTCCGGAGGAGGCTACACCTTC

abundance: .
v_gene: TRBV2
j_gene: TRBJ1-5
d_gene: TRBD1
CDR3aa: CASIGDRGRPQHF
CDR3nt: TGTGCCAGCATCGGGGACAGGGGCCGGCCCCAGCATTTT

abundance: .
v_gene: TRBV6-6
j_gene: TRBJ2-7
d_gene: .
CDR3aa: CASRLDLPSYEQYF
CDR3nt: TGTGCCAGCAGACTGGACCTGCCCTCCTACGAGCAGTACTTC

abundance: once
v_gene: TRBV9
j_gene: TRBJ2-2
d_gene: TRBD1
CDR3aa: CAGGQGADTGELFF
CDR3nt: TGTGCCGGGGGACAGGGGGCTGACACCGGGGAGCTGTTTTTT

abundance: .
v_gene: TRBV7-9
j_gene: TRBJ1-1
d_gene: .
CDR3aa: CASRSTGLVPTEAFF
CDR3nt: TGTGCCAGCAGGTCTACAGGGTTGGTTCCCACTGAAGCTTTCTTT

abundance: .
v_gene: TRBV4-3
j_gene: TRBJ2-2
d_gene: .
CDR3aa: CASSQEGLGGASELFF
CDR3nt: TGCGCCAGCAGCCAAGAGGGGTTGGGGGGCGCGTCGGAGCTGTTTTTT

abundance: .
v_gene: TRBV28
j_gene: TRBJ1-1
d_gene: .
CDR3aa: CASLWSLGTEAFF
CDR3nt: TGTGCCAGCTTGTGGAGCTTGGGCACTGAAGCTTTCTTT

abundance: .
v_gene: TRBV10-3
j_gene: TRBJ2-3
d_gene: .
CDR3aa: CAGAASTDTQYF
CDR3nt: TGTGCGGGGGCAGCAAGCACAGATACGCAGTATTTT